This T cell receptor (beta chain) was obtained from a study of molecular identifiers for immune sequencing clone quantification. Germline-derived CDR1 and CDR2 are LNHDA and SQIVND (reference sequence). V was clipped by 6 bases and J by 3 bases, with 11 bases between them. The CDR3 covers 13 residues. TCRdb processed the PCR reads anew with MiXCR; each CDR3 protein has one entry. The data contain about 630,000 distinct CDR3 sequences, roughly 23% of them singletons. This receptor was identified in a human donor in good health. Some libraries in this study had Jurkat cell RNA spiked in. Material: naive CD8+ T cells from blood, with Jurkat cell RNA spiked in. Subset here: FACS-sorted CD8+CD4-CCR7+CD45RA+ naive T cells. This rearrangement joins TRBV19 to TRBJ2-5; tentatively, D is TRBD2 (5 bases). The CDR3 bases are TGTGCCAGTAGACGGGCACTAGAAGAGACCCAGTACTTC. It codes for CASRRALEETQYF.